Below are 21 T cell receptor beta chains sequenced from a single sample in a study of Graves' ophthalmopathy and Graves' hyperthyroidism. Using RNA transcripts, the TCR beta CDR3 regions were amplified. Investigators did first-round RT-PCR with HTBI primers, then second-round multiplex PCR. TCRdb reprocessed the multiplex PCR reads with MiXCR, giving one entry per CDR3 protein. Altogether a few hundred thousand distinct CDR3 sequences are present, under 25% being singletons, with the ten largest covering around 3%. The source material was peripheral blood. Source of these receptors: a woman aged 18 to 35 with stable Graves' hyperthyroidism.

This clonotype was recorded many times. The rearrangement links TRBV20-1 to TRBJ2-1; TRBD1 agrees at 7 bases. The germline V gene has CDR1 DFQATT and CDR2 SNEGSKA (reference sequence). The CDR3 loop spans 15 amino acids. V was pared by 0 bases and J by 5 bases, with 7 bases of the junction left unmatched. CDR3: CSARDLGTDHNEQFF. CDR3 sequence (DNA): TGCAGTGCTAGAGATCTAGGGACAGACCACAATGAGCAGTTCTTC.

The chain carries TRBV6-1 and TRBJ2-7, with D uncertain. Germline V lookup: CDR1 MNHNS, CDR2 SASEGT. There are 13 residues in the CDR3. V gave up 3 bases and J gave up 3 bases, with 9 bases separating them. CDR3 DNA sequence: TGTGCCAGCAGTGAGGAGCACCTCTACGAGCAGTACTTC. Its protein product is CASSEEHLYEQYF.

This clonotype was detected ten times or more. The chain recombines TRBV2 with TRBJ2-7, with D perhaps assigned TRBD1 or TRBD2 (5 bases each). With 8 bases removed from V and 1 base from J, the gap between germline ends came to 12 bases. The CDR3 length is 13 residues. The germline V gene has CDR1 SNHLY and CDR2 FYNNEI. This chain's CDR3 is CASVRDGSYEQYF. Written as DNA, the CDR3 is TGTGCCAGCGTCCGGGACGGATCCTACGAGCAGTACTTC.

This clonotype was observed at least ten times. The V gene is TRBV6-2 or TRBV6-3, the J gene TRBJ2-5, with 11 bases identical to TRBD2. The germline V gene encodes CDR1 MNHEY and CDR2 SVGEGT. The CDR3 sequence is 16 residues long. Germline trimming cut 2 bases from V and 2 bases from J; bases unmatched to any gene: 4. DNA of the CDR3: TGTGCCAGCAGTTACGGGACTAGCGGAGATCAAGAGACCCAGTACTTC. It specifies CASSYGTSGDQETQYF.

This clonotype was counted many times. The rearrangement links TRBV7-6 to TRBJ2-2; tentative D call: TRBD2 (6 bases). V was clipped by 2 bases and J by 3 bases, with 13 bases between them. Germline CDR1 and CDR2: SGHVS and FNYEAQ. The CDR3 covers 16 residues. The CDR3 reads CASSLSRGGDTGELFF. CDR3 DNA sequence: TGTGCCAGCAGCTTAAGTAGGGGAGGTGACACCGGGGAGCTGTTTTTT.

Ten or more counts support this clonotype. The chain employs TRBV7-9 and TRBJ2-4; 13 bases match TRBD2. The CDR3 length is 19 residues. The germline gives CDR1 SEHNR, CDR2 FQNEAQ (reference sequence). V was pared by 5 bases and J by 4 bases, with 14 bases of the junction left unmatched. CDR3 sequence reads: CASSPEGLAGVGGKNIQYF. The DNA of the CDR3 is TGTGCCAGCAGCCCCGAAGGACTAGCGGGAGTAGGAGGGAAAAACATTCAGTACTTC.

This clonotype was counted ten times or more. The gene calls are TRBV30 and TRBJ1-1, with 8 bases identical to TRBD1. Looked up from germline, CDR1 is GTSNPN and CDR2 is SVGIG (reference sequence). The CDR3 contains 15 residues. Trimming at V came to 1 base and at J to 7 bases, leaving 11 bases not matched to a gene. CDR3 region: CAWSARRTGRNEAFF. The CDR3 nucleotides are TGTGCCTGGAGTGCCCGACGGACAGGGAGGAATGAAGCTTTCTTT.

This clonotype showed up many times. V gene TRBV2 combines with J gene TRBJ2-5, with 8 bases that match TRBD1. CDR3 length equals 15 residues. V gave up 1 base and J gave up 4 bases; unmatched junction bases: 5. CDR1 SNHLY and CDR2 FYNNEI come from the germline V gene. CDR3 nucleotides: TGTGCCAGCAGTGAAGACAGGGGGATCGCAGAGACCCAGTACTTC. Encoded protein: CASSEDRGIAETQYF.

This clonotype was detected ten times or more. This chain uses TRBV12-3 or TRBV12-4 with TRBJ1-6; D might be TRBD1 (6 bases). This CDR3 comprises 15 residues. V lost 6 bases to trimming and J lost 5 bases, with 14 bases between them. CDR3 loop: CASRPGAQDNSPLHF. The CDR3 region has the DNA TGTGCCAGCAGGCCAGGGGCGCAGGATAATTCACCCCTCCACTTT.

This clonotype was detected ten times or more. The CDR3 protein is CSPGDSGYTF. CDR3 nucleotides: TGCAGTCCTGGGGACTCTGGCTACACCTTC. V is TRBV20-1 and J is TRBJ1-2; D might be TRBD1 (5 bases). V dropped 8 bases and J dropped 7 bases, with 11 bases sitting between them. CDR1 is DFQATT, CDR2 SNEGSKA, per germline (reference sequence). The CDR3 contains 10 residues.

This clonotype showed up many times. This chain uses TRBV25-1 with TRBJ1-3, with D perhaps matching TRBD1 (5 bases). The CDR3 is 17 residues long. The V gene's germline CDR1 is MGHDK and CDR2 SYGVNS. Trimming cost V 6 bases and J 0 bases, with 18 bases left between them. CDR3 sequence reads: CASSEGQGLYSGNTIYF. DNA for the CDR3: TGTGCCAGCAGCGAGGGTCAGGGCCTATACTCTGGAAACACCATATATTTT.

This clonotype was recorded many times. The CDR3 region has the DNA TGTGCCAGCAGCTTAGTAACAGGGGAGACCCAGTACTTC. It is translated as CASSLVTGETQYF. The rearrangement links TRBV7-2 to TRBJ2-5; D is possibly TRBD1 (6 bases). CDR1 SGHTA and CDR2 FQGNSA come from the germline V gene. The CDR3 has 13 residues. V was trimmed by 1 base and J by 5 bases, leaving 8 bases between them.

This clonotype was counted at least ten times. One junction end does not reproduce the germline sequence, and a read error may be involved. The chain carries TRBV2 and TRBJ2-4, with D unresolved. Germline loops: CDR1 SNHLY, CDR2 FYNNEI. This CDR3 is built from 15 residues. The CDR3 DNA is TGTGCCAGCAGTGAGTCATGGGTCACCGAAAACATTAAGTACTTC. Encoded protein: CASSESWVTENIKYF.

The chain recombines TRBV27 with TRBJ2-7; D not certain. CDR1 MNHEY and CDR2 SMNVEV come from the germline V gene (reference sequence). This CDR3 has 11 amino acids. Deletions cut 7 bases from V and 5 bases from J, with 9 bases between. The CDR3 sequence is CASTYGHEQYF. The CDR3 DNA sequence: TGTGCCAGCACTTACGGTCACGAGCAGTACTTC.

This clonotype occurred many times. The junction differs from germline at one of its ends, possibly a read error. This chain joins TRBV28 and TRBJ2-7, with 14 bases identical to TRBD2. Germline lookup yields CDR1 MDHEN and CDR2 SYDVKM. This CDR3 has 17 amino acids. The CDR3 reads CASSWRLAGGPSYEQHF. In DNA form, the CDR3 reads TGTGCCAGCAGTTGGAGACTAGCGGGAGGGCCATCCTACGAGCAGCACTTC. Based on the CDR3 plus reference TRBV28 and TRBJ2-7, the full variable domain is DVKVTQSSRYLVKRTGEKVFLECVQDMDHENMFWYRQDPGLGLRLIYFSYDVKMKEKGDIPEGYSVSREKKERFSLILESASTNQTSMYLCASSWRLAGGPSYEQHFGPGTRLTVT.

This clonotype was counted ten times or more. The V and J genes are TRBV10-3 and TRBJ2-7, with TRBD2 matching 7 bases. The germline V gene has CDR1 ENHRY and CDR2 SYGVKD. V trimming: 5 bases; J trimming: 2 bases; junction bases outside the gene matches: 6. CDR3 length: 14 amino acids. CDR3 nucleotide sequence: TGTGCCATCAGTACCGGGACTAAAACCTACGAGCAGTACTTC. It is translated as CAISTGTKTYEQYF.

This rearrangement joins TRBV20-1 to TRBJ1-5; D is unclear. This CDR3 comprises 16 residues. Deletions cut 4 bases from V and 6 bases from J, with 22 bases between. Germline V gives CDR1 DFQATT, CDR2 SNEGSKA (reference sequence). CDR3 in amino acids: CSAIGGSNPYSQPQHF. The CDR3 DNA reads TGCAGTGCTATAGGTGGCTCTAATCCGTACAGTCAGCCCCAGCATTTT.

V is TRBV20-1 and J is TRBJ1-2; D is unclear. Trimming took 0 bases from V and 1 from J, leaving 15 bases between them. Germline V CDR1 and CDR2: DFQATT, SNEGSKA (reference sequence). This CDR3 region has 16 residues. CDR3 sequence reads: CSARDPTGPNNYGYTF. CDR3 in DNA: TGCAGTGCTAGAGATCCCACCGGTCCAAATAACTATGGCTACACCTTC.

The table lists this clonotype with a few counts. The chain recombines TRBV28 with TRBJ1-1; 7 nucleotides match TRBD1. This CDR3 has 15 amino acids. The germline CDR1 and CDR2 sequences are MDHEN and SYDVKM. V was clipped by 9 bases and J by 1 base; unmatched bases: 11. Here the CDR3 reads CASRQLGQSNTEAFF. CDR3 nucleotide sequence: TGTGCCAGTAGGCAATTGGGACAGTCGAACACTGAAGCTTTCTTT. The full variable domain, in which reference TRBV28 and TRBJ1-1 provide the parts outside the CDR3, is DVKVTQSSRYLVKRTGEKVFLECVQDMDHENMFWYRQDPGLGLRLIYFSYDVKMKEKGDIPEGYSVSREKKERFSLILESASTNQTSMYLCASRQLGQSNTEAFFGQGTRLTVV.

This clonotype was counted at least ten times. Here the CDR3 reads CASSLVLAGDGHEQYF. In DNA, the CDR3 is TGTGCCAGCAGTTTAGTCCTAGCGGGAGATGGCCACGAGCAGTACTTC. The gene calls are TRBV28 and TRBJ2-7; TRBD2 aligns across 10 bases. The CDR3 covers 16 residues. In germline, CDR1 is MDHEN, CDR2 SYDVKM. After removal of 2 bases from V and 5 bases from J, the junction contained 9 bases not matched to a gene.

This clonotype has ten or more counts. The genes are TRBV12-3 or TRBV12-4 and TRBJ2-4, with 7 bases fitting TRBD2. The CDR3 consists of 13 residues. With V trimmed by 2 bases and J by 8 bases, 3 bases remained unmatched. The CDR3 sequence: CASSLFRGDIQYF. The CDR3 DNA reads as TGTGCCAGCAGTTTATTCCGGGGGGACATTCAGTACTTC.